One and the same sample provided the 30 T cell receptor beta chains below, sequenced in a study of blood T cell repertoires in COVID-19. TCRdb keeps only in-frame clones here, not all; method: immunoSEQ multiplex PCR. Of more than 120,000 clones listed, 84% were seen once; the top ten hold 3.5% to 5%. The specimen sequenced was PBMCs or T cells enriched from blood (not recorded which). Receptor source: a man aged 50 to 59 in a cohort exposed to, infected with or recovered from COVID-19 (not recorded which).

The gene calls are TRBV18 and TRBJ2-2; 8 bases are a match to TRBD1. The CDR3 covers 16 residues. V lost 2 bases, J lost 4 bases, and 6 bases stayed unmatched. Germline assignment: CDR1 KGHSH and CDR2 LQKENI. The CDR3 spells CASSPGQGPITGELFF. The CDR3 nucleotides read TGTGCCAGCTCACCAGGACAGGGCCCGATCACCGGGGAGCTGTTTTTT.

Only one count was recorded for this clone. The CDR3 region is CASSLSGGSGELFF. The CDR3 DNA is TGTGCCAGCAGTTTATCGGGGGGGAGCGGGGAGCTGTTTTTT. The chain is built from TRBV27 and TRBJ2-2; TRBD2 matches at 7 bases. The CDR3 extends over 14 amino acids. V gave up 0 bases and J gave up 7 bases; unmatched junction bases: 2. The germline gives CDR1 MNHEY, CDR2 SMNVEV (reference sequence).

The chain combines TRBV4-3 with TRBJ2-5; 14 nucleotides match TRBD2. Germline V CDR1 and CDR2: LGHNA, YSLEER. The CDR3 runs 15 residues. The V and J ends lost 4 bases and 4 bases, in that order; junction bases with no gene match: 2. The CDR3 sequence: CASSRGLAGGETQYF. The CDR3 DNA reads as TGCGCCAGCAGCCGTGGACTAGCGGGGGGAGAGACCCAGTACTTC.

In nucleotides, the CDR3 is TGCGCCAGCAGCCAAGGGGACAACAGGATAAACACTGAAGCTTTCTTT. Its translation is CASSQGDNRINTEAFF. The rearrangement links TRBV4-1 to TRBJ1-1; D is possibly TRBD1 (6 bases). Trimming cost V 1 base and J 2 bases, with 14 bases left between them. This CDR3 is built from 16 residues. Germline values: CDR1 MGHRA, CDR2 YSYEKL.

The chain carries TRBV27 and TRBJ1-2, with no clear D. V was clipped by 2 bases and J by 1 base, with 8 bases between them. The CDR3 runs to 14 residues. Germline assignment: CDR1 MNHEY and CDR2 SMNVEV (reference sequence). CDR3 sequence (DNA): TGTGCCAGCAGTTTAAACAGCCTTAACTATGGCTACACCTTC. This sequence encodes CASSLNSLNYGYTF.

This rearrangement joins TRBV9 to TRBJ1-6; 7 bases align to TRBD1. In germline, CDR1 is SGDLS, CDR2 YYNGEE. V dropped 7 bases and J dropped 6; count of bases not matched to a gene: 1. CDR3 length: 12 residues. The CDR3 DNA reads as TGTGCCAGCCAGGGGGTTAATTCACCCCTCCACTTT. Residues: CASQGVNSPLHF.

This clone was observed once. The J gene is TRBJ2-7, the V gene TRBV24-1, with D hard to call. The CDR3 runs 15 residues. Per the germline V gene, CDR1 is KGHDR and CDR2 is SFDVKD. V was cut by 4 bases and J by 0 bases, with 12 bases left in between. CDR3 DNA: TGTGCCACCAGTGACTCTAGTTCTAGCTCCTACGAGCAGTACTTC. It translates to CATSDSSSSSYEQYF.

This clone occurred once. The chain has TRBV27 and TRBJ2-7; 8 bases fit TRBD1. The CDR3 contains 15 residues. Germline V gene lookup returns CDR1 MNHEY and CDR2 SMNVEV (reference sequence). With 2 bases clipped from V and 2 bases from J, the junction kept 5 bases outside the gene matches. The CDR3 DNA reads as TGTGCCAGCAGTTTAGACAGGGGAGGAACCTACGAGCAGTACTTC. As protein: CASSLDRGGTYEQYF.

This clone has just one count. The chain recombines TRBV6-2 or TRBV6-3 with TRBJ1-5; D not certain. Per the germline V gene, CDR1 is MNHEY and CDR2 is SVGEGT. The CDR3 has 16 amino acids. Trimming shortened V by 6 bases and J by 0 bases, and 15 bases separated the two germline ends. The CDR3 DNA sequence: TGTGCCAGCAGCCCGGCAATGACAAATAGCAATCAGCCCCAGCATTTT. Protein product: CASSPAMTNSNQPQHF.

The rearrangement links TRBV19 to TRBJ2-1; TRBD2 aligns across 11 bases. Losses at the gene ends were 3 bases for V and 2 bases for J; bases not matched to a gene: 0. CDR1 and CDR2 from the germline V gene are LNHDA and SQIVND (reference sequence). The CDR3 consists of 15 residues. The CDR3 is CASSMTSGAYNEQFF. Written as DNA, the CDR3 is TGTGCCAGTAGTATGACTAGCGGGGCCTACAATGAGCAGTTCTTC.

The V gene is TRBV27, the J gene TRBJ1-1, with TRBD1 as a possible D gene (6 bases). CDR1 is MNHEY, CDR2 SMNVEV, per germline (reference sequence). Between the trimmed V and J ends, which lost 4 bases and 5 bases, there was a span of 17 bases. The CDR3 is 15 amino acids. CDR3 protein: CASSWGTIPSTEAFF. For the CDR3, the DNA is TGTGCCAGCAGTTGGGGGACAATCCCTTCGACTGAAGCTTTCTTT.

This rearrangement joins TRBV9 to TRBJ2-6; D might be TRBD1 (6 bases). The V and J ends lost 3 bases and 1 base respectively, with 11 bases between them. The germline gives CDR1 SGDLS, CDR2 YYNGEE. The CDR3 runs 16 residues. CDR3 DNA: TGTGCCAGCAGCGCCTATGACAGGTCTGGGGCCAACGTCCTGACTTTC. Translating it yields CASSAYDRSGANVLTF.

V and J are TRBV4-3 and TRBJ1-5; D gene ambiguous. The V and J ends lost 0 bases and 6 bases respectively, with 15 bases between them. Per germline, CDR1 LGHNA and CDR2 YSLEER. CDR3 size: 16 residues. The DNA of the CDR3 is TGCGCCAGCAGCCAAGATGTCCAGGCGGCGGGTCAGCCCCAGCATTTT. Encoded protein: CASSQDVQAAGQPQHF.

V is TRBV9 and J is TRBJ1-1, with no clear D. Germline CDR1 SGDLS, CDR2 YYNGEE. This CDR3 region has 15 residues. Trimming left V 4 bases short and J 1 base short, with 14 bases between. CDR3 amino acids: CASSPSGSANTEAFF. The DNA of the CDR3 is TGTGCCAGCAGCCCCTCCGGGTCTGCGAACACTGAAGCTTTCTTT.

In regard to this clone: This sample also contains other DNA sequences that code for the same CDR3. The rearrangement joins TRBV11-3 to TRBJ1-1; D is ambiguous. This CDR3 region has 13 residues. Trimming removed 1 base at V and 1 base at J, with 4 bases between. Germline V lookup: CDR1 SGHNT, CDR2 YENEEA. The DNA of the CDR3 is TGTGCCAGCAGCTTAGGCGAGAACACTGAAGCTTTCTTT. It specifies CASSLGENTEAFF.

The gene calls are TRBV25-1 and TRBJ2-1, with D tentatively TRBD1 (8 bases). Germline CDR1 MGHDK, CDR2 SYGVNS. This CDR3 is 14 amino acids long. Between the trimmed V and J ends, which lost 4 bases and 4 bases, there was a span of 11 bases. CDR3 in amino acids: CASSVQGGYNEQFF. CDR3 sequence (DNA): TGTGCCAGCAGTGTACAGGGGGGGTACAATGAGCAGTTCTTC.

This clone was observed once. V and J are TRBV19 and TRBJ1-1; D is possibly TRBD1 (6 bases). Germline V gene sequence: CDR1 LNHDA, CDR2 SQIVND (reference sequence). V gave up 10 bases and J gave up 3 bases, with 18 bases separating them. This CDR3 contains 14 residues. The CDR3 DNA follows: TGTGCCACCCCACGGGGGGCCCACGACACTGAAGCTTTCTTT. This gives the protein CATPRGAHDTEAFF.

This clone was seen only a few times. The rearrangement joins TRBV28 to TRBJ1-2; perhaps TRBD1 as D (6 bases). The V gene lost 6 bases and the J gene lost 5 bases, with 13 bases spanning the gap. Looked up from germline, CDR1 is MDHEN and CDR2 is SYDVKM. This CDR3 has 13 amino acids. CDR3: CASSEQGVYGYTF. CDR3 nucleotide sequence: TGTGCCAGCAGCGAACAGGGAGTTTATGGCTACACCTTC.

The chain has TRBV28 and TRBJ1-3, with TRBD1 identical over 9 bases. J gave up 7 bases and V 3 bases, and 10 bases lay outside the gene matches. This CDR3 comprises 16 residues. Germline-derived CDR1 and CDR2 are MDHEN and SYDVKM. In nucleotides, the CDR3 is TGTGCCAGCAGTTTCCCCGGGACAGGGCTCTCGAACACCATATATTTT. Its protein product is CASSFPGTGLSNTIYF.

V and J are TRBV10-3 and TRBJ1-2, with D perhaps matching TRBD1 (6 bases). CDR1 is ENHRY, CDR2 SYGVKD, per germline. V was pared by 3 bases and J by 1 base, with 12 bases between. This CDR3 has 15 residues. The CDR3 sequence: CAISDPGQNNYGYTF. CDR3 DNA: TGTGCCATCAGTGATCCTGGACAGAATAACTATGGCTACACCTTC.

In nucleotides, the CDR3 is TGTGCCAGCAGTTTAAGACAGGGGAACTATGGCTACACCTTC. Its protein product is CASSLRQGNYGYTF. The chain is built from TRBV2 and TRBJ1-2; 8 bases map to TRBD1. J gave up 2 bases and V 5 bases, and 4 bases lay outside the gene matches. CDR1 and CDR2 from the germline V gene are SNHLY and FYNNEI. CDR3 size: 14 residues.

The chain recombines TRBV5-1 with TRBJ2-3, with 11 bases matching TRBD2. There are 16 residues in the CDR3. V trimming: 4 bases; J trimming: 0 bases; junction bases outside the gene matches: 4. From germline, CDR1 is SGHRS and CDR2 YFSETQ. The CDR3 sequence is CASSKGTSGSTDTQYF. The CDR3 DNA is TGCGCCAGCAGCAAGGGGACTAGCGGAAGCACAGATACGCAGTATTTT.

The chain links TRBV5-6 to TRBJ2-7; 7 nucleotides line up with TRBD2. V gave up 10 bases and J gave up 1 base; unmatched junction bases: 17. CDR3 length equals 16 residues. Per germline, CDR1 SGHDT and CDR2 YYEEEE. The CDR3 DNA reads TGTGCCTCTAACCCGGGGGGTTATCGAAGGTCCTACGAGCAGTACTTC. Its translation: CASNPGGYRRSYEQYF.

The chain joins TRBV24-1 to TRBJ2-3; a weak D match, TRBD2 (6 bases). Germline CDR1 reads KGHDR; CDR2 reads SFDVKD. Trimming pared 3 bases from V and 3 bases from J, leaving 15 bases between. The length of the CDR3 is 16 residues. The CDR3 region is CATSDATGTQTDTQYF. The CDR3 DNA is TGTGCCACCAGTGATGCCACCGGGACTCAAACAGATACGCAGTATTTT.

The V gene is TRBV27, the J gene TRBJ2-1; TRBD2 aligns across 9 bases. The CDR3 runs to 17 residues. Germline V gene data show CDR1 as MNHEY and CDR2 as SMNVEV (reference sequence). J lost 4 bases, V lost 3 bases, and 10 bases had no gene match. The CDR3 DNA reads as TGTGCCAGCAGTTTTGGTCCGGGACTAGCAAGTTACAATGAGCAGTTCTTC. Encoded protein: CASSFGPGLASYNEQFF.

This clone was counted between two and nine times. CDR3 coding DNA: TGTGCCATCAATCGGGACACCAATAATTCACCCCTCCACTTT. This translates into CAINRDTNNSPLHF. The genes are TRBV10-3 and TRBJ1-6, with D maybe TRBD1 (6 bases). Trimming cost V 7 bases and J 5 bases, with 12 bases left between them. This CDR3 comprises 14 residues. CDR1 and CDR2 from the germline V gene are ENHRY and SYGVKD.

The chain has TRBV5-1 and TRBJ1-6; TRBD1 agrees at 7 bases. CDR3 length equals 15 residues. The V gene's germline CDR1 is SGHRS and CDR2 YFSETQ. Unmatched junction bases numbered 7, after V lost 2 bases and J lost 8 bases. The CDR3 region has the DNA TGCGCCAGCAGCTTAACAGGGGAGCGGTATTCACCCCTCCACTTT. It is translated as CASSLTGERYSPLHF.

This chain uses TRBV15 with TRBJ2-3, with TRBD2 matching 9 bases. The CDR3 has 15 residues. Germline-derived CDR1 and CDR2 are LNHNV and YYDKDF (reference sequence). Losses at the gene ends were 5 bases for V and 3 bases for J; bases not matched to a gene: 6. CDR3: CATSVIAGETDTQYF. The CDR3 DNA reads as TGTGCCACCAGCGTAATAGCGGGAGAAACAGATACGCAGTATTTT.

The chain links TRBV28 to TRBJ2-7; D is unresolved. V was shortened by 5 bases and J by 6 bases, with 17 bases between the two germline ends. This CDR3 comprises 14 residues. Germline CDR1 reads MDHEN; CDR2 reads SYDVKM. CDR3 nucleotides: TGTGCCAGCAGTCCCCTCGAGGTGCGGTGCGAGCAGTACTTC. This translates into CASSPLEVRCEQYF. Variable domain in full (rest from reference TRBV28 and TRBJ2-7): DVKVTQSSRYLVKRTGEKVFLECVQDMDHENMFWYRQDPGLGLRLIYFSYDVKMKEKGDIPEGYSVSREKKERFSLILESASTNQTSMYLCASSPLEVRCEQYFGPGTRLTVT.

The CDR3 protein is CASSLLAGGYEQYF. The CDR3 DNA follows: TGTGCCAGCAGCTTACTAGCGGGGGGCTACGAGCAGTACTTC. The V and J genes are TRBV7-2 and TRBJ2-7; 11 bases align to TRBD2. CDR3 size: 14 residues. The germline gives CDR1 SGHTA, CDR2 FQGNSA. V was pared by 2 bases and J by 3 bases, with 0 bases of the junction left unmatched.